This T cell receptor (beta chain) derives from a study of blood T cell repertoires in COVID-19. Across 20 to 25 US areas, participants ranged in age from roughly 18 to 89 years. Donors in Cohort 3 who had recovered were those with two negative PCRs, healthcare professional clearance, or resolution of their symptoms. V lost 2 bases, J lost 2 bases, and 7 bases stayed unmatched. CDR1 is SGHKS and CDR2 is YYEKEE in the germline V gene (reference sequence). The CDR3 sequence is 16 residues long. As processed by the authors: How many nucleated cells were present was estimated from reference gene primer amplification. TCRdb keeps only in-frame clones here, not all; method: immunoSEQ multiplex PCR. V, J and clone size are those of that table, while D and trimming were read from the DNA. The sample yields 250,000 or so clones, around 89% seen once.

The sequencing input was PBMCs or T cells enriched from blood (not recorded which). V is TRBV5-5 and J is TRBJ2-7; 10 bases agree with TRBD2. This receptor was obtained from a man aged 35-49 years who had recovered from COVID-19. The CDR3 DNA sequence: TGTGCCAGCAGCTTTAGAGGACTAGCGGTTACCTACGAGCAGTACTTC. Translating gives CASSFRGLAVTYEQYF.